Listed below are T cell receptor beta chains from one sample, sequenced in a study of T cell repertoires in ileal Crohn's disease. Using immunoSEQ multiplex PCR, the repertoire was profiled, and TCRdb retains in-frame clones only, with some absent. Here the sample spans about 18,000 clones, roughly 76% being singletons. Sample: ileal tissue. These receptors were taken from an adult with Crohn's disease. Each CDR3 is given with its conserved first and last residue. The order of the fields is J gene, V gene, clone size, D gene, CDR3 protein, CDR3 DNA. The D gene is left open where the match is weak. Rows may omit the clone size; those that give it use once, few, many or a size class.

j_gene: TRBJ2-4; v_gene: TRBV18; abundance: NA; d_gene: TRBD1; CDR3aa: CASSTRSDRENIQYF; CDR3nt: TGTGCCAGCTCAACCAGGTCCGACAGGGAAAACATTCAGTACTTC
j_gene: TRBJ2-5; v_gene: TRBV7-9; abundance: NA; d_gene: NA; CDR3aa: CASSEQGRETQYF; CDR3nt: TGTGCCAGCAGTGAACAGGGCCGAGAGACCCAGTACTTC
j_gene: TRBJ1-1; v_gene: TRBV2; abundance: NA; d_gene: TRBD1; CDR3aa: CASSRTPGGEAFF; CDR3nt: TGTGCCAGCAGCAGAACGCCAGGGGGAGAAGCTTTCTTT
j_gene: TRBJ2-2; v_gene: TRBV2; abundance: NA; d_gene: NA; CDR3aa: CASSDPTGELFF; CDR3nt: TGTGCCAGCTCGGATCCCACCGGGGAGCTGTTTTTT
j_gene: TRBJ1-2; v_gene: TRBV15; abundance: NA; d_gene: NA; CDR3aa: CATSRPQTNYGYTF; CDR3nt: TGTGCCACCAGCAGGCCCCAGACTAACTATGGCTACACCTTC
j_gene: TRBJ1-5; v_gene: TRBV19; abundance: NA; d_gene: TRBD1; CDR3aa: CASTPQPGQGAGQPQHF; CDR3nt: TGTGCCAGTACCCCCCAGCCGGGACAGGGGGCCGGTCAGCCCCAGCATTTT
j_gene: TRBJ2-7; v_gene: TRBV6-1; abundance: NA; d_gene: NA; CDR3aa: CASSEPPVYEQYF; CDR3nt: TGTGCCAGCAGTGAACCCCCAGTTTACGAGCAGTACTTC
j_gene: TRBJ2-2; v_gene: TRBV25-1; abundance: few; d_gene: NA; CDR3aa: CASSESPGINGTGELFF; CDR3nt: TGTGCCAGCAGTGAATCCCCAGGGATAAATGGCACCGGGGAGCTGTTTTTT
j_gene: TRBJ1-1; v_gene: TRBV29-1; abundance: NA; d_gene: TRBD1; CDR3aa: CSVEDRVGTEAFF; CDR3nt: TGCAGCGTAGAGGACAGGGTGGGCACTGAAGCTTTCTTT
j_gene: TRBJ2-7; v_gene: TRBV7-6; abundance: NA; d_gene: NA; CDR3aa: CASSLGEGNYEQYF; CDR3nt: TGTGCCAGCAGCTTAGGTGAAGGGAATTACGAGCAGTACTTC
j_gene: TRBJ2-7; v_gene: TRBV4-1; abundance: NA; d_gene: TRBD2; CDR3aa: CASSPSSAGGTYEQYF; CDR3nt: TGCGCCAGCAGCCCCAGTTCAGCGGGGGGGACCTACGAGCAGTACTTC
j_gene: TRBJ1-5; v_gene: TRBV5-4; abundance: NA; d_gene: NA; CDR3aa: CASSLDKGSNQPQHF; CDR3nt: TGTGCCAGCAGCTTGGACAAGGGGAGCAATCAGCCCCAGCATTTT
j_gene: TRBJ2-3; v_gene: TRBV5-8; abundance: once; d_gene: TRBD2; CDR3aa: CASSRGTSSTDTQYF; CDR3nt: TGTGCCAGCAGCCGCGGGACTAGCAGCACAGATACGCAGTATTTT
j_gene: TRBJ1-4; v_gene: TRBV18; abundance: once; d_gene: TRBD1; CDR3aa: CASSRTGNNEKLFF; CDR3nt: TGTGCCAGCTCACGGACAGGGAATAATGAAAAACTGTTTTTT
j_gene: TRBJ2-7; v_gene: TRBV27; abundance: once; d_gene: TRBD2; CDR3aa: CASSSTSGGYEQYF; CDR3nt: TGTGCCAGCAGTTCGACTAGCGGGGGATACGAGCAGTACTTC
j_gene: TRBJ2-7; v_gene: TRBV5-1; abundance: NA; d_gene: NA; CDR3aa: CASSLELQNEQYF; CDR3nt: TGCGCCAGCAGCTTGGAGCTCCAGAACGAGCAGTACTTC
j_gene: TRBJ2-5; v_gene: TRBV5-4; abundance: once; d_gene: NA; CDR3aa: CASSPEGRKETQYF; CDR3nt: TGTGCCAGCAGCCCCGAGGGGCGAAAAGAGACCCAGTACTTC
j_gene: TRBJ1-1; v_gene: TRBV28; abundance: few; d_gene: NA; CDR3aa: CASRWGADTEAFF; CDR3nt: TGTGCCAGCAGGTGGGGGGCGGACACTGAAGCTTTCTTT
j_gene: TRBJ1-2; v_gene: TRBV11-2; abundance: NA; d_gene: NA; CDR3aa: CASSLGTESYGYTF; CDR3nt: TGTGCCAGCAGCTTAGGGACAGAAAGCTATGGCTACACCTTC
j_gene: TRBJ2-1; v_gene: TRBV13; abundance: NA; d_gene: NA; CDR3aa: CASSPLKNEQFF; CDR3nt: TGTGCCAGCAGCCCACTAAAAAATGAGCAGTTCTTC
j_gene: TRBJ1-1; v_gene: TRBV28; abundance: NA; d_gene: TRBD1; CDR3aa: CASSFADRGAFF; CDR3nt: TGTGCCAGCAGTTTCGCAGACAGGGGGGCTTTCTTT
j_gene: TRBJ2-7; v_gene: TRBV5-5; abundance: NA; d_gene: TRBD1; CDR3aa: CASSPTGREQYF; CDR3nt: TGTGCCAGCAGCCCGACAGGGCGCGAGCAGTACTTC
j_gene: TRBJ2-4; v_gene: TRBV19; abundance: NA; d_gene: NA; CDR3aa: CASSPDLGTIAKNIQYF; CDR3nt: TGTGCCAGTAGTCCTGACCTCGGGACAATAGCCAAAAACATTCAGTACTTC
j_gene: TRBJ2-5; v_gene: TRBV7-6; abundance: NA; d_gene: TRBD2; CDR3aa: CASSPTGLAGVETQYF; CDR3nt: TGTGCCAGCAGCCCTACCGGGCTAGCGGGAGTTGAGACCCAGTACTTC
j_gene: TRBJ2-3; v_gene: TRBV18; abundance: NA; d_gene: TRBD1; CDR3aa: CASSPLGQGKDTQYF; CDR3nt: TGTGCCAGCTCACCACTGGGACAGGGGAAAGATACGCAGTATTTT
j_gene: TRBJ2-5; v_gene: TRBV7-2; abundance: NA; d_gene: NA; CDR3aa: CASSSGGLQETQYF; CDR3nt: TGTGCCAGCAGCTCCGGGGGGCTCCAAGAGACCCAGTACTTC
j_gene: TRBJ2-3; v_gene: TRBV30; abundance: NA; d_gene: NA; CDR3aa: CAWTPVSTDTQYF; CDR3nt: TGTGCCTGGACCCCGGTCTCCACAGATACGCAGTATTTT
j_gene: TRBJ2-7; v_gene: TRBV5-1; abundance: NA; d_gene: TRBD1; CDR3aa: CASSLRTGSSYEQYF; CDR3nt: TGCGCCAGCAGCTTAAGGACAGGGTCATCCTACGAGCAGTACTTC
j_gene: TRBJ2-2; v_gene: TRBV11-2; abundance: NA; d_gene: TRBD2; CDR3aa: CASSPAGSGENTGELFF; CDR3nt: TGTGCCAGCAGCCCGGCGGGGAGCGGGGAGAACACCGGGGAGCTGTTTTTT